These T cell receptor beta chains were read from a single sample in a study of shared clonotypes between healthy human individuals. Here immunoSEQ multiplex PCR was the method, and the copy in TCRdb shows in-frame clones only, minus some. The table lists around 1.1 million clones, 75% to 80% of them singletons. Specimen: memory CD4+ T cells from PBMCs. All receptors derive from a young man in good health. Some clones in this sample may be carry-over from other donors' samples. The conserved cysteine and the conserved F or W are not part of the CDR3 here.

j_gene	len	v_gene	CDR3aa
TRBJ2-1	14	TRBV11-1	ASSLGGAIPSNEQF
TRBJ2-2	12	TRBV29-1	SAQGLAGTGELF
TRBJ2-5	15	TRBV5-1	ASSSLKGAGTQETQY
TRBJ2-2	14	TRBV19	ASRPLAGGHIGELF
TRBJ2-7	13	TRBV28	ASSSPGTGLHEQY
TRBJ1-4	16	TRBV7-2	ASSSSPLQGFKDEKLF
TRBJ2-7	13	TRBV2	ASKDDRNEAYEQY
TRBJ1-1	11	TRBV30	AYARDRDTEAF
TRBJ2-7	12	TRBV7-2	ASSSVRTSGDWY
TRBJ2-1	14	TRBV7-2	ASSLPNRDDYNEQF
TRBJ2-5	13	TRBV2	ASSEGVSGSETQY
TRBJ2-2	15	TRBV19	ASSRAGRNKNTGELF
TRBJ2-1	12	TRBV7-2	ASSLSSRVGEQF
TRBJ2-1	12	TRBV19	ASMGGTGHNEQF
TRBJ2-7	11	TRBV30	AWMGGRSYEQY
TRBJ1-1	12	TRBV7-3	ASSLGRMNTEAF
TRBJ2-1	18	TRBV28	ASSLTPGTSGIGSYNEQF
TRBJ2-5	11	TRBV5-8	ASSPNPGETQY
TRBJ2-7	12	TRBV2	ASRTESRSYEQY
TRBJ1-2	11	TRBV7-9	ASSLVHRDGYT
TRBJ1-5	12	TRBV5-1	ASSLGQGIQPQH
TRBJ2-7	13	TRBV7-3	ASSLRYSQVGEQY
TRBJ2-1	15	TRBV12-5	ASGLGKTSGSAGEQF
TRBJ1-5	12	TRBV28	ASSLRQGGGPQH
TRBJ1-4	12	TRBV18	ASSLAGFREKLF
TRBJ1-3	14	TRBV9	ASSPRQSVAGNTIY
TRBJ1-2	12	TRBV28	ASSAPGTANGYT
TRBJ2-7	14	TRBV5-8	ASSELQGAFSYEQY
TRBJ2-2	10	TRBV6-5	ASGQGPGELF
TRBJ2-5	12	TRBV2	ASTTPGTKETQY
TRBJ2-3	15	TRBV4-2	ASSQDGTSGRSDTQY
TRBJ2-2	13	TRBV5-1	ASSFIRGGTGELF
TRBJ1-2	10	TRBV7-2	AKDRLSYGYT
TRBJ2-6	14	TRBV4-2	ASSQVQGTGANVLT
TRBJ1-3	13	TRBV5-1	ASSLEGASGNTIY
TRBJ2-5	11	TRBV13	ASSAGFAETQY